Following are 9 T cell receptor beta chains from one sample sequenced in a study of T cell repertoires in cytomegalovirus infection. A single record per CDR3 protein comes from TCRdb applying MiXCR to the reads. Here the sample spans hundreds of thousands of distinct CDR3 sequences, 35% being singletons. The sequenced material came from PBMCs. The receptors shown here come from a human donor in good health (CMV status not recorded). Some clones in this sample may be carry-over from other donors' samples.

The genes are TRBV15 and TRBJ1-1; no firm D call. The CDR3 has 16 amino acids. From germline, CDR1 is LNHNV and CDR2 YYDKDF (reference sequence). Trimming removed 0 bases at V and 0 bases at J, with 11 bases between. The CDR3 loop reads CATSRDLQKMNTEAFF. For the CDR3, the DNA is TGTGCCACCAGCAGAGATTTGCAGAAGATGAACACTGAAGCTTTCTTT.

The chain recombines TRBV28 with TRBJ2-5; 7 nucleotides match TRBD1. The ends lost 5 bases at V and 4 bases at J; junction bases unmatched: 10. From germline, CDR1 is MDHEN and CDR2 SYDVKM. The CDR3 length is 15 residues. The CDR3 sequence: CASSSRDSFRETQYF. CDR3 nucleotides: TGTGCCAGCAGTAGCCGGGACAGCTTTCGAGAGACCCAGTACTTC.

This rearrangement joins TRBV6-5 to TRBJ2-3, with 7 bases aligning to TRBD1. This CDR3 spans 14 amino acids. After removal of 6 bases from V and 0 bases from J, the junction contained 3 bases not matched to a gene. Germline V CDR1 and CDR2: MNHEY, SVGAGI. CDR3 protein: CASRTGRSTDTQYF. The CDR3 nucleotides read TGTGCCAGCAGGACAGGGCGTAGCACAGATACGCAGTATTTT.

The chain couples TRBV20-1 to TRBJ2-3, with 12 bases matching TRBD1. Trimming cost V 0 bases and J 6 bases; bases outside gene matches: 4. Germline V gene data show CDR1 as DFQATT and CDR2 as SNEGSKA (reference sequence). The CDR3 runs to 15 residues. CDR3 in amino acids: CSARDRDRGRDTQYF. CDR3 bases: TGCAGTGCTAGAGATCGGGACAGGGGGCGGGATACGCAGTATTTT.

The rearrangement links TRBV19 to TRBJ2-2, with 12 bases matching TRBD1. V trimming: 4 bases; J trimming: 6 bases; junction bases outside the gene matches: 6. Germline values: CDR1 LNHDA, CDR2 SQIVND (reference sequence). The CDR3 runs 16 residues. The CDR3, as DNA: TGTGCCAGTAGTACCTCCGGGACAGGGGGCTCCGGGGAGCTGTTTTTT. It specifies CASSTSGTGGSGELFF.

A remark on this clonotype: Its ends do not fully match the called genes, so a read error is possible. V usage is TRBV4-1 and J usage is TRBJ1-6; no clear D. CDR1 and CDR2 from the germline V gene are MGHRA and YSYEKL. The CDR3 length is 15 residues. The CDR3 sequence: CASSRAGGYNSPLHF. DNA of the CDR3: TGTGCCAGCAGCCGGGCGGGAGGGTATAATTCACCCCTCCACTTT.

This clonotype was found many times. The rearrangement joins TRBV7-9 to TRBJ1-1, with D possibly TRBD1 on 6 matching bases. CDR3 length: 14 residues. The germline V gene has CDR1 SEHNR and CDR2 FQNEAQ (reference sequence). V lost 2 bases to trimming and J lost 3 bases, with 10 bases between them. CDR3 in amino acids: CASSLSQGHTEAFF. DNA for the CDR3: TGTGCCAGCAGCTTAAGCCAGGGGCACACTGAAGCTTTCTTT.

The V call is TRBV23-1, the J call TRBJ2-7; the D gene is possibly TRBD2 (5 bases). TRBV23-1 is labeled an ORF, and its function is uncertain. V was shortened by 1 base and J by 4 bases, with 14 bases between the two germline ends. The CDR3 extends over 15 amino acids. The CDR3: CASSQCGGRRYEQYF. Here the CDR3 DNA reads TGCGCCAGCAGTCAATGCGGCGGGCGGAGGTACGAGCAGTACTTC.

This sequence joins TRBV5-6 and TRBJ2-7; D remains ambiguous. The V and J ends lost 2 bases and 2 bases respectively, with 11 bases between them. The V gene's germline CDR1 is SGHDT and CDR2 YYEEEE. The CDR3 has 14 residues. DNA for the CDR3: TGTGCCAGCAGCTTCTCCCAAACTACCTACGAGCAGTACTTC. This encodes CASSFSQTTYEQYF. Complete variable domain (other parts from reference TRBV5-6 and TRBJ2-7): DAGVTQSPTHLIKTRGQQVTLRCSPKSGHDTVSWYQQALGQGPQFIFQYYEEEERQRGNFPDRFSGHQFPNYSSELNVNALLLGDSALYLCASSFSQTTYEQYFGPGTRLTVT.